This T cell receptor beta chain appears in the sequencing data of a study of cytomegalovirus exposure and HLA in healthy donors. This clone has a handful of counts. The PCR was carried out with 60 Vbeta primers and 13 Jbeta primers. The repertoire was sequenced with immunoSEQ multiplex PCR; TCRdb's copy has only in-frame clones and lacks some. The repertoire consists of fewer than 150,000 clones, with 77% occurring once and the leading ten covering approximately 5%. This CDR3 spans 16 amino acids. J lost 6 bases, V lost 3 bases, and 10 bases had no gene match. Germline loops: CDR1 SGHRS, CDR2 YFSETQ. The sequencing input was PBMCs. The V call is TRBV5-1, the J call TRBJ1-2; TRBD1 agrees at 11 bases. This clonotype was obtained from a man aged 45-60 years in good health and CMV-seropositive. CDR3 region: CASSSGAGQGANGYTF. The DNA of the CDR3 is TGCGCCAGCAGCTCCGGGGCCGGACAGGGGGCGAATGGCTACACCTTC.